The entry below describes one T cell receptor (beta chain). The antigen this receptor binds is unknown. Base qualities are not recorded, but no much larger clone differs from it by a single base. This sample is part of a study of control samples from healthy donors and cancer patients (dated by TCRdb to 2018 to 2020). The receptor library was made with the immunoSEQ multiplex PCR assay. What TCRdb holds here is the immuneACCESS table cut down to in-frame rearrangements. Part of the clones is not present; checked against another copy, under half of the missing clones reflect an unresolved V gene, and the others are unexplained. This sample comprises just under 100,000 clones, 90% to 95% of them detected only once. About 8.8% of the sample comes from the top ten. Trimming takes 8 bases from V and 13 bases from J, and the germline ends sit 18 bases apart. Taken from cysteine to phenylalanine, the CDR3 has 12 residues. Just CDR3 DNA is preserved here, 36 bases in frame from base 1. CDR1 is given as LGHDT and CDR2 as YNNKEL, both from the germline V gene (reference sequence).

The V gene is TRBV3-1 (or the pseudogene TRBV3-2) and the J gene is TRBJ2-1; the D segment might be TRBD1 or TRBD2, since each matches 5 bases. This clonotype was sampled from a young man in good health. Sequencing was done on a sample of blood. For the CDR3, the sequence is CASALGDVGQFF. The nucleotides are TGTGCCAGCGCTTTGGGGGACGTGGGACAGTTCTTC.